The following is a TCR beta chain sequence with its context. The antigen is undetermined. This sample was included in a study of blood T cells in healthy people across ages. Study-wide points: It was not known whether donors were CMV positive (a possible confounder of expanded clonotype changes). Aged donors had fewer naive CD4+ cells and lower diversity than long-lived donors.

It was with a sample-barcoded 5' primer and a J-beta primer mix that a second PCR of roughly 7 to 12 cycles was run. The authors tagged each cDNA molecule using a template-switch adaptor with 12 random nucleotides. TCRdb processed the 5' RACE reads anew with MiXCR; each CDR3 protein has one entry. The sample has 650,000 to 1,000,000 distinct CDR3 sequences; about 47% are singletons. The V and J ends lost 4 bases and 4 bases respectively, with 17 bases between them. This CDR3 is 16 amino acids long. The source material was blood. The receptor's source is a man of 80 years or more in good health. The chain employs TRBV12-3 or TRBV12-4 and TRBJ2-1; either TRBD1 or TRBD2 may fit D (6 bases each). CDR3 in DNA: TGTGCCAGCAGTTCCTTCGCCGGGGGCTCTTACAATGAGCAGTTCTTC. Its protein is CASSSFAGGSYNEQFF.